This T cell receptor (beta chain) comes out of a study of blood T cell repertoires in COVID-19 (dated by TCRdb to 2020 to 2022). For context, the study as a whole: Samples covering the acute and convalescent phases of COVID-19 were provided by collaborators in the United States, Italy and Spain. The prospective study material was composed of cDNA or gDNA derived from T cells, B-cell-depleted T cells, or PBMCs. The dataset comprised deeply sampled blood TCRbeta repertoires from subjects exposed to, actively infected with, or recovered from COVID-19. The repertoires were released in a freely available public database meant as a resource for research on the immune response to SARS-CoV-2. Samples came from the ongoing ImmuneRACE study (first 160 participants) plus 1,254 subjects from 6 global collaborators. A de-identified subject ID, COVID-19 status, age in years and sex were almost always included in the sample metadata. Where HLA class I and class II types were available, the types were taken from metadata supplied by the sample provider, not from assay-based typing. What the authors observed across the whole study: The quantity of clinical and demographic metadata differed by source and by participant and was supplied without curation.

This clone came up once. Its antigen target is currently unknown. No much larger clonotype is one base removed from it; base qualities were not supplied. The CDR3 has 14 amino acids, counting the end cysteine and phenylalanine. Only the CDR3 portion is preserved as DNA: 42 bases, with reading frame beginning at the first base. The germline V gene specifies SGHTA as CDR1 and FQGNSA as CDR2. Here V drops 2 bases and J drops 4 bases, and the junction holds 3 bases not matched to any gene. TCRbeta CDR3 regions were amplified from genomic DNA by means of the immunoSEQ Assay, a bias-controlled multiplex PCR. The authors' analysis ran thus. The number of nucleated cells in each sample was estimated by amplification of reference gene primers within the assay. To quantify the absolute abundance of each unique TCRbeta CDR3 rearrangement, sequence reads were collapsed and filtered. Productive Simpson clonality was computed per sample as the square root of Simpson's diversity index over productive rearrangements. TCRdb mirrors the immuneACCESS table, restricted to in-frame sequences. Some clones are absent from its copies; in checked studies, under half trace to an unresolved V gene, and the reason for the others is unknown. Clone size and V and J calls were adopted from that table, with D and trimming inferred from the DNA. The sample table contains 65,000 or so clones; only one count was recorded for around 66% of them. Approximately 51% of the sample lies in the top ten.

Enrolling through a virtual design, the prospective study's participants ranged in age from roughly 18 to 89 years and lived across approximately 25 United States geographic areas. To assign participants to cohorts, the prospective study relied on clinical history that participants themselves reported in a screening survey and a study questionnaire. A participant counted as exposed if, within 2 weeks of entering the study, that participant had been in contact with someone who had a PCR-confirmed or clinician-diagnosed COVID-19 case. Mobile phlebotomists in the prospective study collected whole blood, serum and a nasopharyngeal or oropharyngeal swab from every participant. Over an approximately two-month period, participants in the prospective study had the option of providing additional blood draws and questionnaires. Before DNA extraction, prospective study blood samples were shipped either frozen or at room temperature.

This TCR came from a woman aged 60 to 75 who had been exposed to COVID-19. Material: PBMCs or T cells enriched from blood (not recorded which). The chain is encoded by TRBV7-2 joined to TRBJ1-2; 8 bases in between match TRBD1. The CDR3 amino acid sequence is: CASSLPGQGYGYTF. The DNA is as follows: TGTGCCAGCAGCTTACCAGGACAGGGCTATGGCTACACCTTC.